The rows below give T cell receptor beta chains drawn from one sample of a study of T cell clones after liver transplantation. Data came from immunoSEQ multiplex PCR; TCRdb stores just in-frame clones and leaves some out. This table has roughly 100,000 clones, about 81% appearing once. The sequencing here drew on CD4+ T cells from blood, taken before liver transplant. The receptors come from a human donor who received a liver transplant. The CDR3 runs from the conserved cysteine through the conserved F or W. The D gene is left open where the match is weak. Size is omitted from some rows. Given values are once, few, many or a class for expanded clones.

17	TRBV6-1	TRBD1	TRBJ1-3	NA	CASSEMGQGIIGNTIYF	TGTGCCAGCAGTGAAATGGGACAGGGGATAATTGGAAACACCATATATTTT
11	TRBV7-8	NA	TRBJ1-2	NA	CASSSTHGYTF	TGTGCCAGCAGCTCCACCCATGGCTACACCTTC
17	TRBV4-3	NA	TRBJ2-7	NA	CASSQEAWEVGPYEQYF	TGCGCCAGCAGCCAAGAAGCATGGGAGGTTGGACCCTACGAGCAGTACTTC
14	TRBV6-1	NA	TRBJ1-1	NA	CASSENRRGTEAFF	TGTGCCAGCAGTGAAAACAGGAGGGGCACTGAAGCTTTCTTT
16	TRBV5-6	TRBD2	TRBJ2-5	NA	CASSLTLAGSKETQYF	TGTGCCAGCAGCTTAACACTAGCGGGGTCTAAAGAGACCCAGTACTTC
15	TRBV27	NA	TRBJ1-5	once	CASSFLGQTHQPQHF	TGTGCCAGCAGTTTTCTGGGGCAGACCCATCAGCCCCAGCATTTT
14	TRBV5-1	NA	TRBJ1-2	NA	CASSSTLVNYGYTF	TGCGCCAGCAGCTCTACCCTTGTTAACTATGGCTACACCTTC
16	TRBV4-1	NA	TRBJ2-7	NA	CASSHPPGAGRNEQYF	TGCGCCAGCAGCCATCCCCCGGGGGCAGGGAGGAACGAGCAGTACTTC
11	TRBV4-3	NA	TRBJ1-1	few	CASSLNTEAFF	TGCGCCAGCAGCTTGAACACTGAAGCTTTCTTT
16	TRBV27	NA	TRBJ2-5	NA	CASSFPREEIGETQYF	TGTGCCAGCAGTTTCCCGAGGGAGGAAATAGGGGAGACCCAGTACTTC
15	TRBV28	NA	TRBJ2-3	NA	CASSLPQQGGVTQYF	TGTGCCAGCAGTTTACCCCAGCAGGGCGGGGTGACGCAGTATTTT
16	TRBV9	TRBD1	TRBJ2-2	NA	CASSALTGGGTGELFF	TGTGCCAGCAGCGCCCTAACAGGGGGCGGCACCGGGGAGCTGTTTTTT
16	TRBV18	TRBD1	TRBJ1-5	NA	CASSPGGAGGGQPQHF	TGTGCCAGCTCACCAGGGGGGGCAGGGGGCGGTCAGCCCCAGCATTTT
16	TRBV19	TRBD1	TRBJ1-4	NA	CASSIGGGQGYEKLFF	TGTGCCAGTAGTATAGGCGGAGGACAGGGGTATGAAAAACTGTTTTTT
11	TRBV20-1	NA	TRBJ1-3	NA	CSARPGNTIYF	TGCAGTGCTAGACCGGGAAACACCATATATTTT
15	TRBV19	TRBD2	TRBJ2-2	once	CASSGSLAGVRELFF	TGTGCCAGTAGTGGGAGCCTAGCGGGAGTGCGGGAGCTGTTTTTT
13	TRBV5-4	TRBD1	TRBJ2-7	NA	CASSSDRGGEQYF	TGTGCCAGCAGCTCGGACAGGGGGGGCGAGCAGTACTTC
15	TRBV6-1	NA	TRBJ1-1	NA	CASGISWTENTEAFF	TGTGCCAGCGGGATATCCTGGACAGAGAACACTGAAGCTTTCTTT
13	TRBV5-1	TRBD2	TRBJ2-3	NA	CASSPGLGNTQYF	TGCGCCAGCAGCCCAGGACTAGGCAATACGCAGTATTTT
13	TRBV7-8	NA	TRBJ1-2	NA	CASSDTISYGYTF	TGTGCCAGCAGCGATACAATCAGCTATGGCTACACCTTC
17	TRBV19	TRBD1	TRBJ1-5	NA	CASSIRPGQGARQPQHF	TGTGCCAGTAGTATACGCCCGGGACAGGGGGCTAGGCAGCCCCAGCATTTT
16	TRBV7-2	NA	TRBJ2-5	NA	CASSQGGQSPVETQYF	TGTGCCAGCAGCCAAGGGGGGCAGAGCCCCGTGGAGACCCAGTACTTC
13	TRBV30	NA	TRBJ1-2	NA	CAWSLGTNYGYTF	TGTGCCTGGTCTCTGGGGACGAACTATGGCTACACCTTC
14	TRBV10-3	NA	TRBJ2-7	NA	CAISDEVISYEQYF	TGTGCCATCAGTGACGAAGTCATTTCCTACGAGCAGTACTTC
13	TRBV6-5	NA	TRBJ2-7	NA	CASSSEWNGEQYF	TGTGCCAGCAGTAGCGAGTGGAATGGCGAGCAGTACTTC
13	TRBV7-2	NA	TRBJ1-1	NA	CASSLQGMTEAFF	TGTGCCAGCAGCTTACAGGGAATGACTGAAGCTTTCTTT
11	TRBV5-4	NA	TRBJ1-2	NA	CASSLSREETF	TGTGCCAGCAGCTTGAGCCGGGAGGAGACCTTC
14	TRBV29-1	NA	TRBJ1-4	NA	CSVLEGGRGEKLFF	TGCAGCGTTCTTGAAGGGGGGAGGGGTGAAAAACTGTTTTTT
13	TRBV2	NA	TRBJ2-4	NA	CASGRGAENIQYF	TGTGCCAGCGGCCGGGGGGCGGAAAACATTCAGTACTTC
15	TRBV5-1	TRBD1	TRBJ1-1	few	CASSPTDRSNTEAFF	TGCGCCAGCAGCCCTACGGACAGGTCGAACACTGAAGCTTTCTTT
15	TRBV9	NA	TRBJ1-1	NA	CASSVATQENTEAFF	TGTGCCAGCAGCGTAGCTACGCAGGAGAACACTGAAGCTTTCTTT
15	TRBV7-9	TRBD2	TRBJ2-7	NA	CASSPGTSGDGEQYF	TGTGCCAGCAGCCCCGGGACTAGCGGGGACGGAGAGCAGTACTTC
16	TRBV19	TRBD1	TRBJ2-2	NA	CASSNGQGAGTGELFF	TGTGCCAGTAGTAACGGACAGGGGGCGGGCACCGGGGAGCTGTTTTTT
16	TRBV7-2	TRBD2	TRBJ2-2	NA	CASRRTSGARQGELFF	TGTGCCAGCAGGAGGACTAGCGGGGCTCGCCAGGGGGAGCTGTTTTTT
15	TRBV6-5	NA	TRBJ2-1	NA	CASSYSTPTNNEQFF	TGTGCCAGCAGTTACTCGACCCCGACCAACAATGAGCAGTTCTTC